This TCR beta chain is from a study of control samples from healthy donors and cancer patients. Trimming at V came to 5 bases and at J to 4 bases, leaving 7 bases not matched to a gene. Germline V CDR1 and CDR2: SGHDT, YYEEEE. The CDR3 runs 16 residues. Repertoires were generated with immunoSEQ multiplex PCR, while TCRdb's copy carries only in-frame clones and drops some. This table has about 140,000 clones, over 85% appearing once. The source of this sequence is a man aged 25 to 40 in good health. The sequenced material came from blood. The gene calls are TRBV5-6 and TRBJ2-1; TRBD2 matches 12 bases. Here the CDR3 reads CASSFRTSGDYNEQFF. The CDR3 region has the DNA TGTGCCAGCAGTTTTAGGACTAGCGGGGATTACAATGAGCAGTTCTTC.